Listed here are 20 T cell receptor beta chains from one sample, sequenced in a study of cytomegalovirus exposure and HLA in healthy donors. Primers included in the PCR were 60 Vbeta and 13 Jbeta primers. TCRdb keeps only in-frame clones here, not all; method: immunoSEQ multiplex PCR. The sample carries over 110,000 clones, about 84% recorded once. Sequences were obtained from PBMCs. These receptors originate from a woman between 40 and 55 years old in good health and CMV-seropositive.

The gene calls are TRBV7-6 and TRBJ2-2, with TRBD1 matching 7 bases. Germline loops: CDR1 SGHVS, CDR2 FNYEAQ. This CDR3 contains 16 residues. V was clipped by 1 base and J by 0 bases; unmatched bases: 2. CDR3 coding DNA: TGTGCCAGCAGCTTAGTTGGGACAGCGAACACCGGGGAGCTGTTTTTT. This codes for CASSLVGTANTGELFF.

J is TRBJ2-5 and V is TRBV11-2; TRBD2 matches 8 bases. The V gene's germline CDR1 is SGHAT and CDR2 FQNNGV. V lost 5 bases to trimming and J lost 3 bases; unmatched junction nucleotides: 5. This CDR3 region has 14 residues. DNA for the CDR3: TGTGCCAGCAGCCCCCTACTAGCGGAAGAGACCCAGTACTTC. This gives the protein CASSPLLAEETQYF.

Only one count was recorded for this clone. V gene TRBV12-5 combines with J gene TRBJ2-2; TRBD2 might be the D (5 bases). Germline CDR1 LGHNT, CDR2 FRNRAP. There are 15 residues in the CDR3. Between the trimmed V and J ends, which lost 5 bases and 1 base, there was a span of 11 bases. CDR3: CASGAGLENTGELFF. CDR3 in DNA: TGTGCTAGTGGTGCCGGACTGGAGAACACCGGGGAGCTGTTTTTT.

This chain links TRBV2 with TRBJ2-1, with a weak D call TRBD2 (7 bases). The CDR3 extends over 17 amino acids. V lost 1 base and J 4 bases, leaving 17 bases between the germline ends. Germline V gene lookup returns CDR1 SNHLY and CDR2 FYNNEI. The CDR3 region has the DNA TGTGCCAGCAGTGAAGTAGGGGGGGCGGGAGAGTACAATGAGCAGTTCTTC. Amino acids: CASSEVGGAGEYNEQFF.

The V call is TRBV27, the J call TRBJ1-2; no clear D gene. The CDR3 is 15 residues long. CDR1 is MNHEY and CDR2 is SMNVEV in the germline V gene (reference sequence). Trimming took 3 bases from V and 7 from J, leaving 18 bases between them. CDR3: CASSFGPGGLGGYTF. The CDR3 region has the DNA TGTGCCAGCAGTTTCGGCCCGGGCGGACTTGGTGGCTACACCTTC.

This clone has more than one count but fewer than ten. The rearrangement joins TRBV5-1 to TRBJ1-1, with a tentative D call TRBD1 (6 bases). Germline assignment: CDR1 SGHRS and CDR2 YFSETQ. V gave up 4 bases and J gave up 4 bases, with 20 bases separating them. This CDR3 comprises 16 residues. The CDR3 DNA sequence: TGCGCCAGCAGCCCGGAGAACGACAGGCTATCCACTGAAGCTTTCTTT. It specifies CASSPENDRLSTEAFF. Complete variable domain (other parts from reference TRBV5-1 and TRBJ1-1): KAGVTQTPRYLIKTRGQQVTLSCSPISGHRSVSWYQQTPGQGLQFLFEYFSETQRNKGNFPGRFSGRQFSNSRSEMNVSTLELGDSALYLCASSPENDRLSTEAFFGQGTRLTVV.

The rearrangement joins TRBV10-3 to TRBJ2-1; TRBD2 matches at 8 bases. Germline CDR1 is ENHRY and CDR2 is SYGVKD. The CDR3 extends over 15 amino acids. J was trimmed by 1 base and V by 10 bases; bases with no gene match: 9. The CDR3 sequence: CATGKREMSYNEQFF. CDR3 bases: TGTGCCACCGGAAAGCGGGAGATGTCCTACAATGAGCAGTTCTTC.

This chain connects TRBV7-9 to TRBJ2-1; D unresolved. Trimming stripped 1 base from V and 0 bases from J, with 7 bases between. CDR3 length: 15 amino acids. Germline CDR1 reads SEHNR; CDR2 reads FQNEAQ (reference sequence). DNA of the CDR3: TGTGCCAGCAGCTTAGATCAGCGCTCCTACAATGAGCAGTTCTTC. It is translated as CASSLDQRSYNEQFF.

This CDR3 reads CASSVSGVTDTQYF. Here the CDR3 DNA reads TGTGCCAGCAGTGTTAGCGGGGTCACAGATACGCAGTATTTT. The chain uses TRBV25-1 and TRBJ2-3; TRBD2 matches 8 bases. The junction had 2 bases not matched to a gene; V was cut back by 4 bases and J by 2 bases. Germline loops: CDR1 MGHDK, CDR2 SYGVNS. The CDR3 loop spans 14 amino acids. Drawing the rest from reference TRBV25-1 and TRBJ2-3, the complete variable domain is EADIYQTPRYLVIGTGKKITLECSQTMGHDKMYWYQQDPGMELHLIHYSYGVNSTEKGDLSSESTVSRIRTEHFPLTLESARPSHTSQYLCASSVSGVTDTQYFGPGTRLTVL.

This chain joins TRBV15 and TRBJ1-4, with TRBD1 matching over 11 bases. Germline V gene data show CDR1 as LNHNV and CDR2 as YYDKDF (reference sequence). V dropped 6 bases and J dropped 7; count of bases not matched to a gene: 1. This CDR3 comprises 13 residues. CDR3: CATRGTGGEKLFF. The DNA for the CDR3 is TGTGCCACCAGGGGGACAGGGGGTGAAAAACTGTTTTTT.

There are a few counts of this clone. The V and J genes are TRBV6-6 and TRBJ1-3; D gene unclear. V lost 1 base, J lost 4 bases, and 5 bases lay in between. CDR1 is MNHNY, CDR2 SVGAGI, per germline (reference sequence). The CDR3 consists of 13 residues. The DNA for the CDR3 is TGTGCCAGCAGTTACTTTCGGGGAAACACCATATATTTT. Protein product: CASSYFRGNTIYF.

As for this clone: At one of its ends the junction is not consistent with the germline gene, which may arise from a read error. The V gene is TRBV7-9, the J gene TRBJ2-5; 13 bases map to TRBD2. There are 17 residues in the CDR3. Germline loops: CDR1 SEHNR, CDR2 FQNEAQ (reference sequence). CDR3 coding DNA: TGTTCCAGCAGCTCGGGACTAGCGGGGCGAGTGGGAGAGACCCAGTACTTC. Its translation is CSSSSGLAGRVGETQYF.

The V gene is TRBV10-3, the J gene TRBJ2-1; a possible D gene is TRBD2 (6 bases). The V and J ends lost 6 bases and 0 bases respectively, with 9 bases between them. The germline V gene encodes CDR1 ENHRY and CDR2 SYGVKD. CDR3 size: 14 residues. CDR3 residues: CAISRDSSYNEQFF. The DNA for the CDR3 is TGTGCCATCAGCCGGGACTCCTCCTACAATGAGCAGTTCTTC.

This clone has just a few counts. The chain is built from TRBV10-3 and TRBJ2-7; TRBD1 agrees at 7 bases. CDR1 and CDR2 (germline): ENHRY, SYGVKD. The CDR3 is 14 amino acids. The trim removed 6 bases at V and 1 base at J, leaving 6 bases unmatched. In nucleotides, the CDR3 is TGTGCCATCAGGACAGGGTGGGATTCCTACGAGCAGTACTTC. Residues: CAIRTGWDSYEQYF.

The chain recombines TRBV6-5 with TRBJ2-7, with 8 bases aligning to TRBD2. The germline gives CDR1 MNHEY, CDR2 SVGAGI. CDR3 length: 15 residues. The trim removed 0 bases at V and 6 bases at J, leaving 7 bases unmatched. The CDR3 reads CASSYSRVAGGEQYF. CDR3 coding DNA: TGTGCCAGCAGTTACTCGAGGGTGGCGGGGGGCGAGCAGTACTTC.

The sample holds one count of this clone. V and J are TRBV28 and TRBJ2-2; 12 bases fit TRBD2. Germline CDR1 is MDHEN and CDR2 is SYDVKM. This CDR3 has 17 amino acids. The V and J ends lost 7 bases and 3 bases, in that order; junction bases with no gene match: 9. CDR3 DNA: TGTGCCAGCACCGGGAGGCTAGCGGGAGGGTACACCGGGGAGCTGTTTTTT. Translated: CASTGRLAGGYTGELFF.

This chain connects TRBV6-1 to TRBJ2-3; a weak D match, TRBD1 (5 bases). Germline CDR1 and CDR2: MNHNS and SASEGT. CDR3 length: 15 residues. Trimming pared 2 bases from V and 1 base from J, leaving 10 bases between. The CDR3 here is CASSEWSRGTDTQYF. CDR3 coding DNA: TGTGCCAGCAGTGAATGGTCCAGGGGCACAGATACGCAGTATTTT.

In the case of this clone: Germline and junction disagree at one end, which may indicate a read error. The gene calls are TRBV5-4 and TRBJ2-7, with D perhaps TRBD1 (6 bases). CDR1 and CDR2 from the germline V gene are SGHNT and YYREEE (reference sequence). The CDR3 sequence is 14 residues long. The CDR3 sequence: CASSHRDTAYEQYF. CDR3 in DNA: TGTGCCAGCAGCCACCGGGACACTGCCTATGAGCAGTACTTC.

This clone is a singleton in its sample. At one boundary the junction diverges from the germline segment, which might be a read error. V and J are TRBV20-1 and TRBJ1-1; possibly TRBD1 for D (6 bases). The germline gives CDR1 DFQATT, CDR2 SNEGSKA (reference sequence). The CDR3 length is 10 residues. This CDR3 is CSAPQGTPHF. For the CDR3, the DNA is TGCAGTGCGCCACAGGGAACACCTCATTTT.

The chain employs TRBV29-1 and TRBJ1-2; D is undetermined. The CDR3 has 12 residues. V gave up 3 bases and J gave up 2 bases, with 7 bases separating them. Germline CDR1 is SQVTM and CDR2 is ANQGSEA. DNA for the CDR3: TGCAGCGTTGATTACAAGAACTATGGCTACACCTTC. As protein: CSVDYKNYGYTF.